This T cell receptor (beta chain) was found in a study of blood T cell repertoires in COVID-19. About the study: PBMCs, B-cell-depleted T cells, or T cells were the source of the cDNA or gDNA that made up the material.

Original handling: Amplification of reference gene primers was used by the study to estimate nucleated cell counts. The repertoire was sequenced with immunoSEQ multiplex PCR; TCRdb's copy has only in-frame clones and lacks some. V and J calls and clone size follow that table, whereas D and trimming were derived from the DNA. The table includes a few hundred thousand clones, approximately 85% detected once. The CDR3 spans 14 residues. Germline-derived CDR1 and CDR2 are LNHDA and SQIVND (reference sequence). The junction had 6 bases not matched to a gene; V was cut back by 3 bases and J by 8 bases. This clonotype was sampled from a woman in her forties or fifties with acute or convalescent COVID-19. Material: peripheral blood. The V gene is TRBV19, the J gene TRBJ2-1, with 8 positions matching TRBD2. The CDR3 nucleotides are TGTGCCAGTAGTATCGTTTCGGGAGGGGATGAGCAGTTCTTC. Amino acid sequence: CASSIVSGGDEQFF.